Given below is one TCR beta chain in context. Its antigen is undetermined. Each cell subset's genomic DNA was divided evenly among several immunoSEQ plates. Assay used: immunoSEQ multiplex PCR; TCRdb lists only in-frame clones, some missing. The table lists around 1,900,000 clones, around 95% of them singletons. The sample is drawn from a study of shared clonotypes between healthy human individuals. Terminally differentiated effector memory CD45RA+ cells were left out of the naive CD8 fraction, which was CD45RO-negative and positively selected for CCR7. Findings and caveats of the study: The generation probabilities recorded for non-shared clonotypes fell below those of clonotypes shared by all four donors. Researchers sampled only blood; tissue repertoires likely differ.

Germline trimming cut 0 bases from V and 2 bases from J; bases unmatched to any gene: 3. The CDR3 spans 16 residues. CDR1 PRHDT and CDR2 FYEKMQ come from the germline V gene (reference sequence). Sequenced input: naive CD8+ T cells from PBMCs. The receptor was derived from a man younger than 35 in good health. Some clones in this sample may be carry-over from other donors' samples. J is TRBJ1-1 and V is TRBV13; TRBD1 aligns across 10 bases. The CDR3 DNA reads TGTGCCAGCAGCTTAGGGACAGGGGGCTATAACACTGAAGCTTTCTTT. Protein: CASSLGTGGYNTEAFF.